This T cell receptor (beta chain) was documented in a study of T cells in localized non-small cell lung cancer. Overall study results and limits: A single tumor region was sequenced, leaving heterogeneity possible.

Clones were sequenced by immunoSEQ multiplex PCR, and TCRdb holds only the in-frame ones, with some missing. The repertoire holds 65,000 to 90,000 clones, with roughly 75% as singletons. Note on this clone: Its antigen is currently unknown.

CDR1 SGHVS and CDR2 FNYEAQ come from the germline V gene. The V end lost 2 bases, the J end lost 6 bases, and 14 bases lay between the germline ends. This CDR3 spans 14 amino acids. The sequence derives from a man aged 35-75 years with stage II squamous cell lung carcinoma. The sequenced sample was PBMCs, obtained before any cancer treatment. V is TRBV7-6 and J is TRBJ2-7; D perhaps matches TRBD2 (6 bases). CDR3 coding DNA: TGTGCCAGCAGCTTATATGGAGGGCCAAGCGAGCAGTACTTC. Residues: CASSLYGGPSEQYF. Based on the CDR3 plus reference TRBV7-6 and TRBJ2-7, the full variable domain is GAGVSQSPRYKVTKRGQDVALRCDPISGHVSLYWYRQALGQGPEFLTYFNYEAQQDKSGLPNDRFSAERPEGSISTLTIQRTEQRDSAMYRCASSLYGGPSEQYFGPGTRLTVT.